This T cell receptor (beta chain) was found in a study of blood T cell repertoires in COVID-19. Study-wide context: The study drew acute and convalescent COVID-19 samples from the United States, Italy and Spain.

Sequencing used immunoSEQ multiplex PCR; TCRdb keeps in-frame clones, though not all of them. The repertoire consists of some 160,000 clones, with less than 90% occurring once and the leading ten covering approximately 8%. Germline V CDR1 and CDR2: SEHNR, FQNEAQ (reference sequence). The J segment lost 5 bases and the V segment lost 4 bases, leaving 7 bases of the junction unmatched. This CDR3 contains 15 residues. The age range of participants was about 18 to 100 years, with residence in under 30 US areas. Two negative PCRs, clearance, or symptom resolution were required of recovered Cohort 3 donors.

This chain links TRBV7-9 with TRBJ2-7, with 11 nucleotides matching TRBD1. Sequencing was carried out using PBMCs or T cells enriched from blood (not recorded which). This clonotype originated in a woman aged 45-65 years who had recovered from COVID-19. CDR3 residues: CASSSMGQGDHEQYF. Here the CDR3 DNA reads TGTGCCAGCAGCTCGATGGGACAGGGGGACCACGAGCAGTACTTC.